A single sample gave rise to the 11 T cell receptor beta chains below, sequenced in a study of shared clonotypes between healthy human individuals. Generated by immunoSEQ multiplex PCR, the TCRdb table keeps only in-frame clones and is missing some. Of 640,000 or so clones in the sample, roughly 70% are singletons; the top ten hold less than 2%. Sequenced material: memory CD4+ T cells sorted from blood. Subset denoted: CD45RA-negative fraction. All receptors derive from a woman in her twenties or thirties in good health.

CDR3: CASRTGTATNEKLFF. Here the CDR3 DNA reads TGTGCCAGTAGGACAGGGACAGCAACTAATGAAAAACTGTTTTTT. The V call is TRBV19, the J call TRBJ1-4; 7 nucleotides match TRBD1. Trimming cost V 6 bases and J 0 bases; bases outside gene matches: 4. The germline gives CDR1 LNHDA, CDR2 SQIVND (reference sequence). The CDR3 has 15 amino acids.

Comment on this clone: Other DNA sequences in this sample translate to the same CDR3. The chain recombines TRBV19 with TRBJ1-3; D is undetermined. Trimming pared 0 bases from V and 4 bases from J, leaving 7 bases between. The CDR3 covers 14 residues. Per the germline V gene, CDR1 is LNHDA and CDR2 is SQIVND (reference sequence). The CDR3 sequence: CASSIESSGNTIYF. The CDR3 DNA is TGTGCCAGTAGTATAGAATCCTCCGGAAACACCATATATTTT.

A word on this clone: Other DNA sequences in the sample encode the same CDR3. The chain couples TRBV28 to TRBJ1-2; the D is unclear. The CDR3 contains 12 residues. Deletions cut 3 bases from V and 3 bases from J, with 5 bases between. Germline CDR1 and CDR2: MDHEN and SYDVKM. CDR3 amino acids: CASSFRDYGYTF. The CDR3 coding sequence is TGTGCCAGCAGTTTCAGAGACTATGGCTACACCTTC.

Turning to this clone: The same CDR3 arises from other DNA sequences in this sample as well. The V gene is TRBV6-5, the J gene TRBJ2-3, with D uncertain. The CDR3 sequence is 14 residues long. V was cut by 2 bases and J by 0 bases, with 6 bases left in between. Germline values: CDR1 MNHEY, CDR2 SVGAGI. DNA for the CDR3: TGTGCCAGCAGTTACGGCAGGAGCACAGATACGCAGTATTTT. Its protein product is CASSYGRSTDTQYF.

This clone has a handful of counts. CDR3 DNA: TGTGCCAGCACTCGGGGAGGGGGCAATCAGCCCCAGCATTTT. Translated, it gives CASTRGGGNQPQHF. J is TRBJ1-5 and V is TRBV28, with D perhaps matching TRBD1 (5 bases). Trimming removed 7 bases from V and 2 bases from J, with 12 bases in between. Per germline, CDR1 MDHEN and CDR2 SYDVKM. This CDR3 is 14 amino acids long.

CDR3 nucleotides: TGCGCCAGCAGCTTGAGGGCGGCGGGTGACGCAGAGACCCAGTACTTC. It translates to CASSLRAAGDAETQYF. The rearrangement uses TRBV5-1 and TRBJ2-5, with a possible D match to TRBD2 (5 bases). The CDR3 consists of 16 residues. Per germline, CDR1 SGHRS and CDR2 YFSETQ. V lost 1 base and J 4 bases, leaving 17 bases between the germline ends.

The chain links TRBV28 to TRBJ1-1, with TRBD1 matching over 8 bases. The germline V gene encodes CDR1 MDHEN and CDR2 SYDVKM. This CDR3 spans 14 amino acids. Trimming cost V 4 bases and J 4 bases; bases outside gene matches: 5. The CDR3 spells CASSSQGAVTEAFF. CDR3 bases: TGTGCCAGCAGTTCCCAGGGGGCTGTCACTGAAGCTTTCTTT.

V usage is TRBV10-2 and J usage is TRBJ1-2; no clear D. Germline V gives CDR1 WSHSY, CDR2 SAAADI. The CDR3 sequence is 14 residues long. V was clipped by 6 bases and J by 4 bases, with 15 bases between them. CDR3 bases: TGCGCCAGCAGCGCGGGTGGGGTGGGCTATGGCTACACCTTC. Its protein product is CASSAGGVGYGYTF.

The rearrangement uses TRBV10-1 and TRBJ1-4; no clear D. V gave up 2 bases and J gave up 8 bases, with 6 bases separating them. CDR1 is WNHNN, CDR2 SYGVQD, per germline (reference sequence). CDR3 length: 12 residues. CDR3 in DNA: TGCGCCAGCAGTGAGAACAGCGAAAAACTGTTTTTT. Translating it yields CASSENSEKLFF.

The chain employs TRBV7-2 and TRBJ2-3, with D perhaps matching TRBD2 (6 bases). CDR1 is SGHTA and CDR2 is FQGNSA in the germline V gene. The V and J ends lost 4 bases and 0 bases respectively, with 14 bases between them. This CDR3 contains 16 residues. The CDR3 DNA is TGTGCCAGCAGCTCGAGGATGGGGGGAAGCACAGATACGCAGTATTTT. The encoded protein is CASSSRMGGSTDTQYF.

The chain recombines TRBV14 with TRBJ2-7; D is uncertain. Deletions cut 2 bases from V and 6 bases from J, with 17 bases between. Germline CDR1 and CDR2: SGHDN and FVKESK. This CDR3 is 15 amino acids long. CDR3 sequence (DNA): TGTGCCAGCAGCCAATCAACATTCCTCGCTTGCGAGCAGTACTTC. It specifies CASSQSTFLACEQYF.